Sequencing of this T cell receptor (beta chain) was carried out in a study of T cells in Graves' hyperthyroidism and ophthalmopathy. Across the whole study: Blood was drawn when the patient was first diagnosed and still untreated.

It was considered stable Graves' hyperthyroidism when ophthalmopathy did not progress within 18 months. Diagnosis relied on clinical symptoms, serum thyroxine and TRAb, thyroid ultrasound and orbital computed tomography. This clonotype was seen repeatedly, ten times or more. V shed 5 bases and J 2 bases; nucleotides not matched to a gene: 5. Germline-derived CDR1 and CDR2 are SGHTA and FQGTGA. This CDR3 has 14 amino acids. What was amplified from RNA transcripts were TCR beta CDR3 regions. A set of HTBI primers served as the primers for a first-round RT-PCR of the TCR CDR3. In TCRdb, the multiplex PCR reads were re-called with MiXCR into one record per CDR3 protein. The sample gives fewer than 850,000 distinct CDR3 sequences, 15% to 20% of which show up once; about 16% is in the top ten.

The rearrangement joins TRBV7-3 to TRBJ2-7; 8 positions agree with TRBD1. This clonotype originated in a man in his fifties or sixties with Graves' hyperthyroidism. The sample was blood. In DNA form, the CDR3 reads TGTGCCAGCAGCCCTCGGGGACAGGCCTACGAGCAGTACTTC. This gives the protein CASSPRGQAYEQYF.